What follows are 29 T cell receptor beta chains derived from one specimen sequenced in a study of CD8 T cells in ankylosing spondylitis. TCRdb re-called the 5' RACE reads with MiXCR, one entry per CDR3 protein. Among approximately 240,000 distinct CDR3 sequences, over 9.5% were seen once, and the ten largest hold less than 3%. Specimen: blood, either unsorted or a sorted T cell fraction (not recorded which). These receptors all come from a male donor with ankylosing spondylitis or in good health (not recorded which).

As to this clonotype: Since a much larger clone is just one base distant, this may be a read error. V usage is TRBV6-1 and J usage is TRBJ2-1; 7 bases agree with TRBD2. The CDR3 loop spans 13 amino acids. The V gene's germline CDR1 is MNHNS and CDR2 SASEGT. Trimming removed 6 bases from V and 9 bases from J; junction bases left unmatched: 8. The CDR3 protein is CASSLTSVVEQFF. The DNA of the CDR3 is TGTGCCAGCAGCCTAACTAGCGTAGTTGAGCAGTTCTTC.

This clonotype was counted ten times or more. This rearrangement joins TRBV20-1 to TRBJ2-7; D is unclear. V lost 6 bases and J 5 bases, leaving 17 bases between the germline ends. CDR3 length: 13 residues. CDR1 DFQATT and CDR2 SNEGSKA come from the germline V gene (reference sequence). CDR3: CSALGMSWHEQYF. The CDR3 nucleotides are TGCAGTGCCCTTGGGATGTCCTGGCACGAGCAGTACTTC.

Ten or more counts support this clonotype. The chain combines TRBV6-4 with TRBJ1-1; D gene ambiguous. V was shortened by 7 bases and J by 1 base, with 10 bases between the two germline ends. The CDR3 is 13 residues long. Germline lookup yields CDR1 MRHNA and CDR2 SNTAGT. The CDR3, as DNA: TGTGCCAGCACCCCGGGAGGGAACACTGAAGCTTTCTTT. It codes for CASTPGGNTEAFF.

This clonotype was seen ten or more times. The genes are TRBV21-1 and TRBJ2-7; TRBD1 was called by the table and not checked on the DNA. TRBV21-1 is designated a pseudogene. This CDR3 has 16 residues. The CDR3 sequence: CASSNLGRVSSYEQYF. The DNA for the CDR3 is TGTGCCAGCAGTAATCTGGGCCGGGTAAGCTCCTACGAGCAGTACTTC.

This clonotype has a count of ten or more. The chain has TRBV10-2 and TRBJ1-3, with D unresolved. The length of the CDR3 is 13 residues. From germline, CDR1 is WSHSY and CDR2 SAAADI. Trimming took 7 bases from V and 2 from J, leaving 9 bases between them. Here the CDR3 reads CASNTAPGNTIYF. CDR3 coding DNA: TGCGCCAGCAATACAGCACCTGGAAACACCATATATTTT.

This clonotype was seen at least ten times. The chain has TRBV4-2 and TRBJ2-1, with 12 nucleotides matching TRBD2. CDR1 is LGHNA, CDR2 YNFKEQ, per germline. The CDR3 length is 17 residues. The trim removed 0 bases at V and 4 bases at J, leaving 4 bases unmatched. The CDR3 DNA reads TGTGCCAGCAGCCAAGACCCTAGCGGGAGGGGGTACAATGAGCAGTTCTTC. It specifies CASSQDPSGRGYNEQFF.

In this sample, this clonotype turned up many times. The chain is built from TRBV4-1 and TRBJ2-1; D possibly corresponds to TRBD2 (5 bases). Germline V CDR1 and CDR2: MGHRA, YSYEKL. Between the trimmed V and J ends, which lost 0 bases and 9 bases, there was a span of 9 bases. This CDR3 has 13 residues. This chain's CDR3 is CASSQEDSTEQFF. In DNA form, the CDR3 reads TGCGCCAGCAGCCAAGAGGACTCCACTGAGCAGTTCTTC.

This clonotype has ten or more counts. The gene calls are TRBV7-2 and TRBJ2-3; D perhaps matches TRBD2 (6 bases). Germline assignment: CDR1 SGHTA and CDR2 FQGNSA. CDR3 length equals 14 residues. V lost 5 bases and J lost 2, with 11 bases in between. Here the CDR3 reads CASSTGGYTDTQYF. In DNA form, the CDR3 reads TGTGCCAGCAGCACCGGGGGTTACACAGATACGCAGTATTTT.

There are a few counts of this clonotype. This chain uses TRBV30 with TRBJ2-3; no clear D gene. The CDR3 loop spans 14 amino acids. Germline loops: CDR1 GTSNPN, CDR2 SVGIG (reference sequence). Trimming cost V 1 base and J 0 bases, with 8 bases left between them. CDR3 region: CAWSASSSTDTQYF. CDR3 nucleotides: TGTGCCTGGAGTGCCAGCAGCAGCACAGATACGCAGTATTTT.

Ten or more counts support this clonotype. J is TRBJ2-7 and V is TRBV29-1; TRBD1 might be the D (6 bases). Germline V gene lookup returns CDR1 SQVTM and CDR2 ANQGSEA. Trimming cost V 3 bases and J 6 bases, with 15 bases left between them. The CDR3 length is 13 residues. Here the CDR3 DNA reads TGCAGCGTTGAGGGGGAAGGGGGACCCGAGCAGTACTTC. Amino acid sequence: CSVEGEGGPEQYF.

This clonotype was picked up many times. V gene TRBV20-1 combines with J gene TRBJ2-1; 13 nucleotides match TRBD2. The V and J ends lost 3 bases and 3 bases, in that order; junction bases with no gene match: 8. The germline CDR1 and CDR2 sequences are DFQATT and SNEGSKA (reference sequence). The CDR3 covers 17 residues. CDR3 DNA sequence: TGCAGTGCTAGCCGACTAGCGGGAGGTGCAGGCTACAATGAGCAGTTCTTC. Translating gives CSASRLAGGAGYNEQFF.

This clonotype occurred many times. The V call is TRBV9, the J call TRBJ1-2; D not certain. The CDR3 totals 16 residues. Trimming took off 4 bases at V and 2 bases at J, with 18 bases between the two ends. Germline V gene lookup returns CDR1 SGDLS and CDR2 YYNGEE. The CDR3 here is CASSPLLEEPNYGYTF. The CDR3 DNA follows: TGTGCCAGCAGCCCTCTCCTTGAGGAGCCCAACTATGGCTACACCTTC.

In its sample, this clonotype was seen many times. The V gene is TRBV6-1, the J gene TRBJ1-5; 7 bases are shared with TRBD1. Per germline, CDR1 MNHNS and CDR2 SASEGT. This CDR3 is built from 13 residues. The junction had 3 bases not matched to a gene; V was cut back by 6 bases and J by 4 bases. CDR3: CASRGQINQPQHF. Here the CDR3 DNA reads TGTGCCAGCAGGGGACAGATAAATCAGCCCCAGCATTTT.

The chain uses TRBV5-1 and TRBJ2-5; 12 positions agree with TRBD2. CDR1 SGHRS and CDR2 YFSETQ come from the germline V gene. The trim removed 1 base at V and 5 bases at J, leaving 9 bases unmatched. CDR3 size: 17 residues. CDR3 DNA: TGCGCCAGCAGCTTGTCTACGTCCGGGACTAGCGGGGAGACCCAGTACTTC. It is translated as CASSLSTSGTSGETQYF.

This chain connects TRBV25-1 to TRBJ1-1; 8 nucleotides agree with TRBD1. This CDR3 has 18 residues. V dropped 2 bases and J dropped 0; count of bases not matched to a gene: 11. From germline, CDR1 is MGHDK and CDR2 SYGVNS. The CDR3 sequence: CASSEIVGTGNMNTEAFF. The CDR3 coding sequence is TGTGCCAGCAGTGAAATAGTTGGGACAGGAAACATGAACACTGAAGCTTTCTTT.

This clonotype showed up many times. V and J are TRBV7-8 and TRBJ2-3; TRBD2 aligns across 7 bases. The trim removed 5 bases at V and 2 bases at J, leaving 7 bases unmatched. Looked up from germline, CDR1 is SGHVS and CDR2 is FQNEAQ. This CDR3 is 15 amino acids long. DNA for the CDR3: TGTGCCAGCAGCCCACTAGCGTCCCACACAGATACGCAGTATTTT. Its protein product is CASSPLASHTDTQYF.

Many counts were recorded for this clonotype. This chain connects TRBV20-1 to TRBJ2-7, with D unresolved. The CDR3 extends over 14 amino acids. Trimming cost V 6 bases and J 3 bases, with 18 bases left between them. Germline-derived CDR1 and CDR2 are DFQATT and SNEGSKA (reference sequence). Here the CDR3 reads CSAQVPRRRYEQYF. The DNA of the CDR3 is TGCAGTGCCCAAGTTCCGCGGCGACGCTACGAGCAGTACTTC.

This clonotype occurred many times. V and J are TRBV12-3 or TRBV12-4 and TRBJ2-1; D gene unclear. The CDR3 length is 13 residues. Between the trimmed V and J ends, which lost 1 base and 10 bases, there was a span of 11 bases. In DNA, the CDR3 is TGTGCCAGCAGTTTAGGGGGATTCAGGGAGCAGTTCTTC. The encoded protein is CASSLGGFREQFF.

Many counts were recorded for this clonotype. The chain links TRBV18 to TRBJ1-1; TRBD1 matches 9 bases. V lost 6 bases to trimming and J lost 1 base; unmatched junction nucleotides: 9. This CDR3 spans 16 amino acids. CDR1 and CDR2 (germline): KGHSH, LQKENI. In DNA form, the CDR3 reads TGTGCCAGCTCCCTTATACAGGGGGCCGGGAACACTGAAGCTTTCTTT. It yields the protein CASSLIQGAGNTEAFF.

This clonotype was recorded many times. V gene TRBV23-1 combines with J gene TRBJ2-7; D is perhaps TRBD1 or TRBD2 (6 bases each). TRBV23-1 is known as an ORF, though its function is uncertain. This CDR3 is 17 amino acids long. The V gene lost 6 bases and the J gene lost 1 base, with 22 bases spanning the gap. This CDR3 is CASRDGTEKGVSYEQYF. Written as DNA, the CDR3 is TGCGCCAGCAGAGACGGGACTGAGAAGGGGGTATCCTACGAGCAGTACTTC.

Regarding this clonotype: A much larger clone differs from this one at a single base, so this may be a read error. The chain links TRBV29-1 to TRBJ2-6; D perhaps matches TRBD2 (6 bases). Germline CDR1 and CDR2: SQVTM and ANQGSEA. The CDR3 is made up of 17 amino acids. V lost 4 bases, J lost 3 bases, and 19 bases lay in between. Here the CDR3 DNA reads TGCAGCGTTGCGTCCCCGGGGGTGACGGTTGGGGCCAACGTCCTGACTTTC. Translating gives CSVASPGVTVGANVLTF. The whole variable domain, filled in from reference TRBV29-1 and TRBJ2-6, reads SAVISQKPSRDICQRGTSLTIQCQVDSQVTMMFWYRQQPGQSLTLIATANQGSEATYESGFVIDKFPISRPNLTFSTLTVSNMSPEDSSIYLCSVASPGVTVGANVLTFGAGSRLTVL.

This clonotype appeared once. At one of its ends the junction is not consistent with the germline gene, which may arise from a read error. The V gene is TRBV7-9, the J gene TRBJ2-3; TRBD2 agrees at 10 bases. The CDR3 is made up of 14 amino acids. The V gene's germline CDR1 is SEHNR and CDR2 FQNEAQ (reference sequence). This CDR3 is CVSSLAGAEDTQYF. CDR3 DNA sequence: TGTGTCAGCAGCCTAGCGGGAGCAGAAGATACGCAGTATTTT.

At least ten counts were recorded for this clonotype. The rearrangement links TRBV21-1 to TRBJ2-7; whether TRBD1, the table's D call, matches the DNA was not checked. TRBV21-1 is flagged as a pseudogene. This CDR3 contains 16 residues. The DNA of the CDR3 is TGTGCCAGCAGCAAAGGGGGCGTGAAAGGGGACTACGAGCAGTACTTC. This gives the protein CASSKGGVKGDYEQYF.

A few counts support this clonotype. The chain combines TRBV5-1 with TRBJ2-3; 14 positions match TRBD2. Germline values: CDR1 SGHRS, CDR2 YFSETQ. The CDR3 has 17 amino acids. Trimming at V came to 4 bases and at J to 4 bases, leaving 8 bases not matched to a gene. DNA for the CDR3: TGCGCCAGCAGCCAAATTCAGACTAGCGGGGGGGCAGATACGCAGTATTTT. Protein sequence: CASSQIQTSGGADTQYF.

This clonotype has ten or more counts. The chain links TRBV12-3 or TRBV12-4 to TRBJ1-2; D is ambiguous. The ends were cut back, 2 bases at V and 6 bases at J, with 10 bases in the middle. This CDR3 is 13 amino acids long. The CDR3 spells CASSLWEGDGYTF. The CDR3 DNA reads TGTGCCAGCAGTTTATGGGAAGGAGATGGCTACACCTTC.

V gene TRBV4-1 combines with J gene TRBJ1-1, with a tentative D call TRBD1 (5 bases). Trimming cost V 5 bases and J 5 bases, with 21 bases left between them. The CDR3 runs to 16 residues. Germline CDR1 MGHRA, CDR2 YSYEKL. The CDR3 nucleotides read TGCGCCAGCAGCGGAGGAACCCCCGGGGGAGCGACTGAAGCTTTCTTT. Residues: CASSGGTPGGATEAFF.

This clonotype was recorded at least ten times. The chain employs TRBV10-3 and TRBJ2-3; D is uncertain. V was pared by 3 bases and J by 0 bases, with 7 bases between. Germline V CDR1 and CDR2: ENHRY, SYGVKD. The CDR3 extends over 14 amino acids. CDR3 in DNA: TGTGCCATCAGTGAATCATTTAGCACAGATACGCAGTATTTT. Its translation is CAISESFSTDTQYF.

Points on this clonotype: The limits of the CDR3 on the DNA are not certain, so only TCRdb's listed CDR3 is given. This chain uses TRBV29-1 with TRBJ2-3; whether TRBD1, the table's D call, matches the DNA was not checked. The length of the CDR3 is 15 amino acids, counting both ends. Germline V gene lookup returns CDR1 SQVTM and CDR2 ANQGSEA. CDR3 amino acids: CSVSLRARGTDTQYF.

As concerns this clonotype: Compared with germline, one end of the junction differs, possibly owing to a read error. The V gene is TRBV7-2, the J gene TRBJ2-5; 7 bases match TRBD1. CDR1 and CDR2 (germline): SGHTA, FQGNSA. This CDR3 spans 12 amino acids. DNA of the CDR3: TGTGCCAGCAGCTCGACAGTGGGACAGATGGACTTC. Protein sequence: CASSSTVGQMDF. The full variable domain, completed using reference TRBV7-2 and TRBJ2-5, is GAGVSQSPSNKVTEKGKDVELRCDPISGHTALYWYRQSLGQGLEFLIYFQGNSAPDKSGLPSDRFSAERTGGSVSTLTIQRTQQEDSAVYLCASSSTVGQMDFGPGTRLLVL.